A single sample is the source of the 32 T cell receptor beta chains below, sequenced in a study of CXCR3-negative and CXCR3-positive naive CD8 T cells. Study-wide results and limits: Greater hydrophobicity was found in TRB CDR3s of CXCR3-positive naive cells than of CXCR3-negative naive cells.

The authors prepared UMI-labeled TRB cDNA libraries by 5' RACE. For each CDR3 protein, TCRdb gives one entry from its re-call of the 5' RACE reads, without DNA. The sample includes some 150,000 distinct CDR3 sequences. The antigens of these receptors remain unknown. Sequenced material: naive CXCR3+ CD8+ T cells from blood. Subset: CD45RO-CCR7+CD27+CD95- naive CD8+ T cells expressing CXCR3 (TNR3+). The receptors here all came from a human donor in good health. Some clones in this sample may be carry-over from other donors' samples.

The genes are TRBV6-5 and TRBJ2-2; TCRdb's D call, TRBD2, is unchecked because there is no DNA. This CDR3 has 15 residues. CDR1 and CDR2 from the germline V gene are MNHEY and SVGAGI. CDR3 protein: CASSLTSGGAGELFF.

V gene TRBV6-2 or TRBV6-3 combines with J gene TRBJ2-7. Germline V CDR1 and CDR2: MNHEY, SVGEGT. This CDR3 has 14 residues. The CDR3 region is CASSYGQPTYEQYF.

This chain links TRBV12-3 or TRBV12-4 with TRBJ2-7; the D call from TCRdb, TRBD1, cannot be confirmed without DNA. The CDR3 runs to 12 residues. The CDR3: CASSLRGLEQYF.

CDR3 region: CSVETGYYEQYF. The chain has TRBV29-1 and TRBJ2-7; TCRdb calls TRBD1, which cannot be checked without DNA. The CDR3 runs to 12 residues. Per the germline V gene, CDR1 is SQVTM and CDR2 is ANQGSEA.

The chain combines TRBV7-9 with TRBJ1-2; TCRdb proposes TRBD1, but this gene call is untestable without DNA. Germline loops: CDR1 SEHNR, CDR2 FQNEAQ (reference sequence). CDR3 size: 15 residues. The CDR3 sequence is CASSLGDRVSYGYTF.

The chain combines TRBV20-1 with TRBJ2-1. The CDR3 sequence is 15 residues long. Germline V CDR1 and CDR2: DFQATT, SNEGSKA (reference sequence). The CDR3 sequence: CSAKEQLYSYNEQFF.

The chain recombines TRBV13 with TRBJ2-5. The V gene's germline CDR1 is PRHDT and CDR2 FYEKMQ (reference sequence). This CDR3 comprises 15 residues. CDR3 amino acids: CASSFTSQPQETQYF.

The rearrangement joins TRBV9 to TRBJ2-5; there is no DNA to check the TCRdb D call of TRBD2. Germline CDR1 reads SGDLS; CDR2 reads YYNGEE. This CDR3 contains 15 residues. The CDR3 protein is CASSVALRGEETQYF.

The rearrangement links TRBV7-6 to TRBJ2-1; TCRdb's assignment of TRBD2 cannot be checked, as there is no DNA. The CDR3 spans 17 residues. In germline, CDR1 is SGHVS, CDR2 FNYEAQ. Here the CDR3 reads CASSLASGLSSYNEQFF.

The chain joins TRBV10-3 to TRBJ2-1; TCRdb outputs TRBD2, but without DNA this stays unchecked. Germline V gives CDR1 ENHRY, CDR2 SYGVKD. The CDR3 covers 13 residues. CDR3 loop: CAIATTSPNEQFF.

CDR3 amino acids: CASRPIGISTEAFF. V usage is TRBV4-1 and J usage is TRBJ1-1; TCRdb's D call of TRBD1 is untestable without DNA. This CDR3 is 14 amino acids long. Germline CDR1 is MGHRA and CDR2 is YSYEKL.

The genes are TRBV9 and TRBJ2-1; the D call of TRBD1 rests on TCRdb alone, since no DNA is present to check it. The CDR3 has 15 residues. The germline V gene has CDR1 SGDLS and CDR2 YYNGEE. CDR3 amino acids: CASSGGQAPNNEQFF.

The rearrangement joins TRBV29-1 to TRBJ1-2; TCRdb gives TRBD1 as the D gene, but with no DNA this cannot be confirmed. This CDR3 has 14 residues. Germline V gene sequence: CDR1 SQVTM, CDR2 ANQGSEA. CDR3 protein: CSVLNRQRYYGYTF.

The CDR3: CASIFGQGNQPQHF. The V and J genes are TRBV28 and TRBJ1-5. Germline CDR1 is MDHEN and CDR2 is SYDVKM. The CDR3 consists of 14 residues.

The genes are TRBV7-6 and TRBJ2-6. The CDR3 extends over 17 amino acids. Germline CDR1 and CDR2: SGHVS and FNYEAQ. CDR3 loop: CASSFEFIPSGANVLTF. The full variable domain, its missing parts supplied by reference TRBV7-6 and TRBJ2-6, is GAGVSQSPRYKVTKRGQDVALRCDPISGHVSLYWYRQALGQGPEFLTYFNYEAQQDKSGLPNDRFSAERPEGSISTLTIQRTEQRDSAMYRCASSFEFIPSGANVLTFGAGSRLTVL.

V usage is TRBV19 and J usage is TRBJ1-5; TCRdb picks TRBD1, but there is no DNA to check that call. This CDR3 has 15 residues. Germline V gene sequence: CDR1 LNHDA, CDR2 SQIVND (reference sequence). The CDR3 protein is CASRFGQGYSWPQHF.

The CDR3 sequence is CASRPGEFQETQYF. The V and J genes are TRBV7-9 and TRBJ2-5; TCRdb names TRBD1, which stays unverified in the absence of DNA. Looked up from germline, CDR1 is SEHNR and CDR2 is FQNEAQ (reference sequence). The CDR3 spans 14 residues.

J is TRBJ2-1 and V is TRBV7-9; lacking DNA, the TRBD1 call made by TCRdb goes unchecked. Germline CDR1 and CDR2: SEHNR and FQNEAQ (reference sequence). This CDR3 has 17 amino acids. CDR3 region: CASSLGPAGAVYNEQFF.

This CDR3 reads CASSLVGGWGSEQYF. The J gene is TRBJ2-7, the V gene TRBV7-2; TCRdb gives TRBD1 as the D gene, but with no DNA this cannot be confirmed. Germline lookup yields CDR1 SGHTA and CDR2 FQGNSA. CDR3 size: 15 residues.

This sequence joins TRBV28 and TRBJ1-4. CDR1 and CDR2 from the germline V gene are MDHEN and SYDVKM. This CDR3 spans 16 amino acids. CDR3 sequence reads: CASLVGRAGANEKLFF.

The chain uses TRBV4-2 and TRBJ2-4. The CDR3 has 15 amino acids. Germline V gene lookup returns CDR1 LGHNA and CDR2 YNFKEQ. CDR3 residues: CASSQETAAKNIQYF.

The CDR3 loop reads CASSHSGSYEQYF. This rearrangement joins TRBV7-9 to TRBJ2-7; with no DNA, the TCRdb D assignment of TRBD1 cannot be verified. The CDR3 contains 13 residues. Germline V gene lookup returns CDR1 SEHNR and CDR2 FQNEAQ (reference sequence).

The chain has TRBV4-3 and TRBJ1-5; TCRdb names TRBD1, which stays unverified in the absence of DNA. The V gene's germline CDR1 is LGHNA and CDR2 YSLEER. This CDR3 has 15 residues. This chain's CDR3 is CASSQDRGDYQPQHF.

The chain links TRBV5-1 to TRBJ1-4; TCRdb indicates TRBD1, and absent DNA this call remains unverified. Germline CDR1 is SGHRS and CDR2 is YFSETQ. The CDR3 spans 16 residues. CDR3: CASSSGQGITNEKLFF.

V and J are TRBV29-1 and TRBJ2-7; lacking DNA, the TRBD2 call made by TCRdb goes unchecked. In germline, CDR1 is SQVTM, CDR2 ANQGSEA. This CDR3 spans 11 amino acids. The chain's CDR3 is CSARLAGEQYF.

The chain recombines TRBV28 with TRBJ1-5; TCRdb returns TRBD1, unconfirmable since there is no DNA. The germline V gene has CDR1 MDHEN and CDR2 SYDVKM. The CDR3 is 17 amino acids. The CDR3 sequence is CASSLWGQPLSNQPQHF.

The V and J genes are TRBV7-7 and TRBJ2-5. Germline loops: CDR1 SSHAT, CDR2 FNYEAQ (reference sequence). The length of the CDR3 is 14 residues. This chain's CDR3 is CASSSRSAQETQYF.

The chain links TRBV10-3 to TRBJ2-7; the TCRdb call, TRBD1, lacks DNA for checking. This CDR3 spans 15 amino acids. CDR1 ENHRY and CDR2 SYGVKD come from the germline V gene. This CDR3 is CAISESWTGQYEQYF.

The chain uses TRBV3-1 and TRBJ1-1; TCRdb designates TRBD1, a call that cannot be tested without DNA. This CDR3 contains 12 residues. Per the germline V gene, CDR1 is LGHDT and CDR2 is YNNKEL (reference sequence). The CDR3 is CASSQDQGEAFF.

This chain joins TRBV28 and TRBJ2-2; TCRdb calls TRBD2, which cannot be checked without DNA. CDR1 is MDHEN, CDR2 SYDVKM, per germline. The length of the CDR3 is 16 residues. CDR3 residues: CASSPGTSGASGELFF.

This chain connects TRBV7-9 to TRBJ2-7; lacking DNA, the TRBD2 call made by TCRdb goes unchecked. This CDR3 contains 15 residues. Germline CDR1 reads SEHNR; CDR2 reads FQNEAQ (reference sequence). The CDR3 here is CASSLLKREGDEQYF.

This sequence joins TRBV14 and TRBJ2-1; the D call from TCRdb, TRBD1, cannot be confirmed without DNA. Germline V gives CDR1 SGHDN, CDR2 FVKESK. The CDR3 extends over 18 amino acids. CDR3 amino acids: CASSQEWSRGLVRNEQFF.